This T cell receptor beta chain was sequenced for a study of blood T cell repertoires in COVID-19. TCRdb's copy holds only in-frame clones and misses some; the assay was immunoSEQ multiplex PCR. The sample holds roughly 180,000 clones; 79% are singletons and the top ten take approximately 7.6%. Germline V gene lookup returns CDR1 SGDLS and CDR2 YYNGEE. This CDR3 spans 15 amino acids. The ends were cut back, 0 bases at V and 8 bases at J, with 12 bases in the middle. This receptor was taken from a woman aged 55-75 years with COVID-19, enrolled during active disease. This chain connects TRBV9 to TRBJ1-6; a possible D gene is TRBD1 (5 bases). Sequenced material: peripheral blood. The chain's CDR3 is CASSVGQGGDSPLHF. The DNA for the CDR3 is TGTGCCAGCAGCGTAGGGCAGGGTGGTGATTCACCCCTCCACTTT. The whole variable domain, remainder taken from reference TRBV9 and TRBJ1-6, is DSGVTQTPKHLITATGQRVTLRCSPRSGDLSVYWYQQSLDQGLQFLIQYYNGEERAKGNILERFSAQQFPDLHSELNLSSLELGDSALYFCASSVGQGGDSPLHFGNGTRLTVT.